This T cell receptor (beta chain) was recorded in a study of cytomegalovirus exposure and HLA in healthy donors. V trimming: 7 bases; J trimming: 0 bases; junction bases outside the gene matches: 6. Germline CDR1 MNHNY, CDR2 SVGAGI (reference sequence). The CDR3 length is 15 residues. Study outcomes and limitations: Donors belonging to an Asian-associated ancestry cluster reportedly showed fewer N-insertions in productive TCRs than the roughly 670-donor mean, according to what a later analysis found.

In the case of this clone: As yet, its antigen is unknown.

Healthy bone marrow donors formed the donor group. The PCR had 60 Vbeta and 13 Jbeta primers. TCRdb's copy holds only in-frame clones and misses some; the assay was immunoSEQ multiplex PCR. The sample has about 89,000 clones; 76% are singletons. This TCR came from a male donor in good health and CMV-seronegative. This sequence joins TRBV6-6 and TRBJ2-1; 7 bases are shared with TRBD2. What was sequenced was PBMCs. DNA for the CDR3: TGTGCCAGCACCCCTAGCGGCAGCTCCTACAATGAGCAGTTCTTC. Residues: CASTPSGSSYNEQFF.